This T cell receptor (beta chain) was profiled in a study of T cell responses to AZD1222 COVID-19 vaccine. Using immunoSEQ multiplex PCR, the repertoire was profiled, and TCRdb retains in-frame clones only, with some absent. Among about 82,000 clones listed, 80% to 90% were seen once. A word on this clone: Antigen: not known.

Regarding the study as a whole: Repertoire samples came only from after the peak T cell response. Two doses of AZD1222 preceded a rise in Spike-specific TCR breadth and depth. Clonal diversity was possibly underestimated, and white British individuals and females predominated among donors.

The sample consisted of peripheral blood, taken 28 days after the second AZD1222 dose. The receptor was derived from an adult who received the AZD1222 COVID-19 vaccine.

In DNA form, the CDR3 reads TGTGCCAGCAGCTTAGTTTTGGGCAGGGACACTGAAGCTTTCTTT. Its translation is CASSLVLGRDTEAFF. This chain joins TRBV7-9 and TRBJ1-1; a weak D match, TRBD1 (5 bases). This CDR3 has 15 residues. Trimming took 1 base from V and 3 from J, leaving 12 bases between them. The germline V gene encodes CDR1 SEHNR and CDR2 FQNEAQ (reference sequence).